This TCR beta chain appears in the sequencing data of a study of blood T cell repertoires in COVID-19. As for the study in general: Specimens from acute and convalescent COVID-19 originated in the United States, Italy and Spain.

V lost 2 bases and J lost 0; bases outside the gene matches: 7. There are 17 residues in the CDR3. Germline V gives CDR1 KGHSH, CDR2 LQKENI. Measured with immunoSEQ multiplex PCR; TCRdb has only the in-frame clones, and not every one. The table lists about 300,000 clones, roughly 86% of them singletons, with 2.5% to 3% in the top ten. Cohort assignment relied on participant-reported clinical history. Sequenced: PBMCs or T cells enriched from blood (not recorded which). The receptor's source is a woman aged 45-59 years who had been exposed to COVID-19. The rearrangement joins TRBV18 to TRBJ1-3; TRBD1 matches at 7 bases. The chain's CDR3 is CASSPLGTADSGNTIYF. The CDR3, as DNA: TGTGCCAGCTCACCATTGGGGACAGCAGACTCTGGAAACACCATATATTTT. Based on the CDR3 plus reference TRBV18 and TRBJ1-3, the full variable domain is NAGVMQNPRHLVRRRGQEARLRCSPMKGHSHVYWYRQLPEEGLKFMVYLQKENIIDESGMPKERFSAEFPKEGPSILRIQQVVRGDSAAYFCASSPLGTADSGNTIYFGEGSWLTVV.